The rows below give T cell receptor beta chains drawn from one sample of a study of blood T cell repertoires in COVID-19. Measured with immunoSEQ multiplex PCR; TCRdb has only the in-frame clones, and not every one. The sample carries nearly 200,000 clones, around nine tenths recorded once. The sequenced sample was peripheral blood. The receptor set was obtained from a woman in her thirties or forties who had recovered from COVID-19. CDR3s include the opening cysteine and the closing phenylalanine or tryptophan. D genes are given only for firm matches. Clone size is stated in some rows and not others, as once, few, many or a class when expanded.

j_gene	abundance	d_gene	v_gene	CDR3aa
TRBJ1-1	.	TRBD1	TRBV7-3	CASSFQGARTEAFF
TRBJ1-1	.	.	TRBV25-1	CASSAQGQLPTEAFF
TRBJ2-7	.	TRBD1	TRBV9	CASSGGQSSYEQYF
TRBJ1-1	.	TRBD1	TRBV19	CASTLGTGLPAFF
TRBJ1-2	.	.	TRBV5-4	CASSLGGDPNYGYTF
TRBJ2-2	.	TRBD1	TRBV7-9	CASSHLGQGEELFF
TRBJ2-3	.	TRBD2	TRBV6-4	CASSAGLAVTDTQYF
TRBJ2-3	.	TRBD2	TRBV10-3	CAIGEREYADTQYF
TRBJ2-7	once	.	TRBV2	CATRRTALYEQYF
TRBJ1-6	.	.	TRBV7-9	CASSLSSSPLHF
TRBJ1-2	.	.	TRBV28	CASSLEGLYGYTF
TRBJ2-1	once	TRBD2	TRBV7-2	CASSPPGLGFNEQFF
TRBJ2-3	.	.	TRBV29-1	CSVAGQYTDTQYF
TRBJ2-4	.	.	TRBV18	CASSPSWAAKNIQYF
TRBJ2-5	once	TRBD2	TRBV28	CASSPGLAGLQETQYF